The 3 T cell receptor beta chains presented below share a single source sample, sequenced in a study of shared clonotypes between healthy human individuals. Sequenced by immunoSEQ multiplex PCR; TCRdb stores in-frame clones only, minus some. The sample lists 450,000 to 550,000 clones, around 79% occurring once. The specimen sequenced was PBMCs. The receptors come from a woman aged 40 to 50 in good health. Some clones in this sample may be carry-over from other donors' samples.

The genes are TRBV5-1 and TRBJ2-1; TRBD2 is a possible D gene (6 bases). Germline V CDR1 and CDR2: SGHRS, YFSETQ. V lost 3 bases to trimming and J lost 6 bases, with 13 bases between them. CDR3 length equals 14 residues. CDR3 sequence reads: CASSSTGLVNEQFF. CDR3 DNA: TGCGCCAGCAGCTCTACGGGACTCGTCAATGAGCAGTTCTTC.

The rearrangement links TRBV27 to TRBJ2-7; 8 nucleotides match TRBD2. The CDR3 consists of 14 residues. The ends lost 6 bases at V and 4 bases at J; junction bases unmatched: 8. The germline V gene has CDR1 MNHEY and CDR2 SMNVEV (reference sequence). The CDR3: CASRRTGGRYEQYF. DNA of the CDR3: TGTGCCAGCAGGAGGACGGGAGGGCGATACGAGCAGTACTTC.

The gene calls are TRBV18 and TRBJ2-3; D possibly uses TRBD1 or TRBD2 (6 bases each). Trimming pared 1 base from V and 6 bases from J, leaving 11 bases between. Germline loops: CDR1 KGHSH, CDR2 LQKENI. CDR3 length: 14 residues. CDR3: CASSPLEGVDTQYF. DNA for the CDR3: TGTGCCAGCTCACCACTGGAGGGGGTTGATACGCAGTATTTT.